This TCR beta chain emerged from a study of blood T cell repertoires in COVID-19. Overall study context: Some COVID-19 samples were acute and others convalescent; all came from the United States, Italy and Spain. T cells, B-cell-depleted T cells, or PBMCs provided the cDNA or gDNA that served as material.

CDR3 length: 15 residues. After removal of 0 bases from V and 6 bases from J, the junction contained 7 bases not matched to a gene. From germline, CDR1 is KGHDR and CDR2 SFDVKD. Participants were aged about 18 to 100 years, lived in 20 to 30 US areas, and enrolled virtually. The method was immunoSEQ multiplex PCR; TCRdb's version includes in-frame clones alone and lacks a portion of them. The table shows about 280,000 clones, with approximately 78% occurring only once. This sequence joins TRBV24-1 and TRBJ2-7, with 7 nucleotides matching TRBD1. The receptor comes from a man aged 40-50 years who had been exposed to COVID-19. Specimen: PBMCs or T cells enriched from blood (not recorded which). CDR3 amino acids: CATSDLRTGPCEQYF. The CDR3 DNA follows: TGTGCCACCAGTGATTTGCGGACAGGACCGTGCGAGCAGTACTTC.